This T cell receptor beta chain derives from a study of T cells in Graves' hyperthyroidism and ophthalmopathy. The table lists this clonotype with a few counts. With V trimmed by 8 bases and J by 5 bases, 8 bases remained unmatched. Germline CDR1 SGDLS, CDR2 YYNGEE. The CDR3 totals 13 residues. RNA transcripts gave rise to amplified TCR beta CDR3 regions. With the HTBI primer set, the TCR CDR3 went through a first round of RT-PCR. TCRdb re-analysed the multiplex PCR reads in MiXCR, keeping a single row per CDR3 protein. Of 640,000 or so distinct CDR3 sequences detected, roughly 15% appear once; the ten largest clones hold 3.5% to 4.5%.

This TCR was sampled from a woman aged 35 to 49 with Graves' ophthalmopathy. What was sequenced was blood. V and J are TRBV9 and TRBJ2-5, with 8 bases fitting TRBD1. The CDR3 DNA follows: TGTGCCAGTCAGGACAGGGCTGGGGAGACCCAGTACTTC. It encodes CASQDRAGETQYF. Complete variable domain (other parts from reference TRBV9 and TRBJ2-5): DSGVTQTPKHLITATGQRVTLRCSPRSGDLSVYWYQQSLDQGLQFLIQYYNGEERAKGNILERFSAQQFPDLHSELNLSSLELGDSALYFCASQDRAGETQYFGPGTRLLVL.